Listed below are T cell receptor beta chains from one sample, sequenced in a study of blood T cell repertoires in COVID-19. Clones were read by immunoSEQ multiplex PCR, and TCRdb kept only the in-frame ones, dropping some. The sample includes approximately 240,000 clones, more than 75% of them seen just once. Sequenced input: peripheral blood. These receptors all stem from a man aged 50-60 years who had recovered from COVID-19. The CDR3 runs from the conserved cysteine through the conserved F or W. Each record gives: V gene, D gene, J gene, clone size, CDR3 protein, CDR3 DNA. A D gene is named only where the DNA matches it firmly. Part of the rows lack a size; the others show once, few, many or a class for expanded clones.

TRBV20-1	NA	TRBJ2-5	NA	CSALRGETQYF	TGCAGTGCTCTCAGGGGAGAGACCCAGTACTTC
TRBV2	NA	TRBJ2-2	NA	CASSGDRVLGELFF	TGTGCCAGCAGTGGCGACAGAGTGTTAGGGGAGCTGTTTTTT
TRBV5-6	NA	TRBJ2-7	few	CASSDGAYEQYF	TGTGCCAGCAGTGACGGGGCCTACGAGCAGTACTTC
TRBV11-3	TRBD2	TRBJ2-2	few	CASSPRRLAGGGNTGELFF	TGTGCCAGCAGCCCTAGGCGACTAGCGGGAGGCGGAAACACCGGGGAGCTGTTTTTT
TRBV12-5	NA	TRBJ2-1	NA	CASGLDYHSYNEQFF	TGTGCTAGTGGCCTCGACTACCACTCCTACAATGAGCAGTTCTTC
TRBV25-1	TRBD2	TRBJ2-2	few	CASSELGTTNTGELFF	TGTGCCAGCAGTGAGTTGGGGACTACAAACACCGGGGAGCTGTTTTTT
TRBV25-1	NA	TRBJ2-1	few	CASSELGPGSYNEQFF	TGTGCCAGCAGTGAATTGGGCCCGGGGTCCTACAATGAGCAGTTCTTC
TRBV4-1	NA	TRBJ1-1	NA	CASSRTPGGDTEAFF	TGCGCCAGCAGCCGAACCCCGGGGGGGGACACTGAAGCTTTCTTT
TRBV6-5	NA	TRBJ1-5	NA	CASSLQGNSNQPQHF	TGTGCCAGCAGTCTACAGGGCAATAGCAATCAGCCCCAGCATTTT
TRBV7-9	TRBD1	TRBJ2-2	NA	CASSLGTANTGELFF	TGTGCCAGCAGCTTGGGGACAGCGAACACCGGGGAGCTGTTTTTT